The source of this T cell receptor beta chain is a study of T cell repertoires in cytomegalovirus infection. Overall study: CMV epitopes in the study were HLA-C-restricted (recently identified) and HLA-B-restricted (well studied). In public TCR beta signatures, there were indications of both CMV infection and matching HLA type.

TCRdb re-called the reads with MiXCR, one entry per CDR3 protein. The sample lists 60,000 to 75,000 distinct CDR3 sequences; 25% to 30% were seen once. Comments on this clonotype: Its antigen remains unknown.

The sequence was collected from a human donor in good health (CMV status not recorded). Some clones in this sample may be carry-over from other donors' samples. Source: CD8+ T cells from cultured PBMCs, taken from culture after CMV antigen stimulation.

Here the CDR3 DNA reads TGCAGTGCATATCGGGGGGGGGTGAACACCGGGGAGCTGTTTTTT. Residues: CSAYRGGVNTGELFF. The gene calls are TRBV20-1 and TRBJ2-2, with TRBD2 matching over 8 bases. V lost 6 bases, J lost 1 base, and 7 bases stayed unmatched. The CDR3 length is 15 residues. The germline gives CDR1 DFQATT, CDR2 SNEGSKA (reference sequence).